The 21 T cell receptor beta chains below were found in one sample sequenced in a study of blood T cells in healthy people across ages. It was with a sample-barcoded 5' primer and a J-beta primer mix that a second PCR of roughly 7 to 12 cycles was run. TCRdb itself ran the 5' RACE reads through MiXCR, one entry per CDR3 protein. In the table there are about 840,000 distinct CDR3 sequences, 29% of which are singletons. A further study also used this sample, focusing on T cells of mothers and their children.

The sequencing sample was made of blood. Receptors were obtained from a woman aged 40 to 50 in good health.

Turning to this clonotype: This may arise from a read error, as a much more abundant clone is one base away. CDR3 bases: TGCAGTACCAGGGGTGACAGGTTATCCTATAATTCACCCCTCCACTTT. It translates to CSTRGDRLSYNSPLHF. The rearrangement joins TRBV20-1 to TRBJ1-6; possibly TRBD1 for D (6 bases). Germline CDR1 DFQATT, CDR2 SNEGSKA (reference sequence). V lost 8 bases and J lost 1, with 18 bases in between. The CDR3 is 16 amino acids.

This clonotype was seen just once. This chain joins TRBV14 and TRBJ2-5; TRBD1 is a possible D gene (6 bases). The tail of the sequence fits TRBJ2-7 better, so the J call may be wrong. Germline CDR1 and CDR2: SGHDN and FVKESK. The CDR3 totals 13 residues. In DNA form, the CDR3 reads TGTGCCAGCAGCCTTCAGGGGTGGGACGAGCAGTACTTC. Encoded protein: CASSLQGWDEQYF.

This clonotype was observed a few times. The J gene is TRBJ2-1, the V gene TRBV5-1; 14 nucleotides agree with TRBD2. Losses at the gene ends were 4 bases for V and 4 bases for J; bases not matched to a gene: 7. CDR1 SGHRS and CDR2 YFSETQ come from the germline V gene. CDR3 length: 17 amino acids. Here the CDR3 reads CASSVTSGGASYNEQFF. Written as DNA, the CDR3 is TGCGCCAGCAGCGTGACTAGCGGGGGGGCCAGTTACAATGAGCAGTTCTTC.

V and J are TRBV7-2 and TRBJ2-1; the match to TRBD1 covers 7 bases. The V and J ends lost 2 bases and 6 bases, in that order; junction bases with no gene match: 10. Germline CDR1 reads SGHTA; CDR2 reads FQGNSA. The CDR3 spans 16 residues. The CDR3 DNA reads TGTGCCAGCAGCTTAAGGTTCCAGGGGGTGGGCAATGAGCAGTTCTTC. This sequence encodes CASSLRFQGVGNEQFF.

In this sample, this clonotype turned up a few times. The chain uses TRBV27 and TRBJ1-1; tentatively, D is TRBD1 (5 bases). V was clipped by 3 bases and J by 4 bases, with 15 bases between them. The CDR3 sequence is 15 residues long. Germline assignment: CDR1 MNHEY and CDR2 SMNVEV (reference sequence). The CDR3 spells CASSFEGRGGTEAFF. The CDR3 nucleotides are TGTGCCAGCAGTTTTGAGGGACGGGGAGGCACTGAAGCTTTCTTT.

This clonotype was seen only a few times. The rearrangement links TRBV6-1 to TRBJ2-1; no definite D call. With 6 bases removed from V and 0 bases from J, the gap between germline ends came to 12 bases. The V gene's germline CDR1 is MNHNS and CDR2 SASEGT. The CDR3 runs to 15 residues. CDR3 sequence: CASRGQTYSYNEQFF. CDR3 bases: TGTGCCAGCAGGGGCCAGACTTACTCCTACAATGAGCAGTTCTTC.

This clonotype was recorded a few times. The CDR3 DNA is TGCAGCGTTGAATTAATGGGACAGGGCGGCAATGAGCAGTTCTTC. Residues: CSVELMGQGGNEQFF. The rearrangement joins TRBV29-1 to TRBJ2-1; 9 positions match TRBD1. CDR1 SQVTM and CDR2 ANQGSEA come from the germline V gene. This CDR3 has 15 amino acids. The J segment lost 6 bases and the V segment lost 2 bases, leaving 8 bases of the junction unmatched.

This clonotype was counted a few times. The chain uses TRBV20-1 and TRBJ1-6, with D perhaps matching TRBD1 (6 bases). Germline V gene lookup returns CDR1 DFQATT and CDR2 SNEGSKA (reference sequence). The ends were cut back, 1 base at V and 9 bases at J, with 22 bases in the middle. The CDR3 is 17 residues long. The CDR3: CSARGPGTIRSGSPLHF. In DNA, the CDR3 is TGCAGTGCTAGAGGCCCAGGGACAATAAGAAGTGGTTCACCCCTCCACTTT.

This clonotype appeared a few times. The chain joins TRBV6-1 to TRBJ2-3; D may be TRBD1 or TRBD2 (6 bases each). Germline CDR1 MNHNS, CDR2 SASEGT. With 6 bases removed from V and 0 bases from J, the gap between germline ends came to 19 bases. The CDR3 is 17 residues long. As DNA, the CDR3 is TGTGCCAGCAGAAATAGGGGTAGGGGGGAGAGCACAGATACGCAGTATTTT. It specifies CASRNRGRGESTDTQYF.

Many counts were recorded for this clonotype. The chain is built from TRBV20-1 and TRBJ2-7; D is possibly TRBD1 (6 bases). There are 14 residues in the CDR3. The germline gives CDR1 DFQATT, CDR2 SNEGSKA (reference sequence). V lost 3 bases and J lost 0, with 12 bases in between. The CDR3 bases are TGCAGTGCTAGTGGGGACAAAATCTCCTACGAGCAGTACTTC. Its protein product is CSASGDKISYEQYF.

V usage is TRBV19 and J usage is TRBJ2-5; 9 bases match TRBD2. Germline CDR1 LNHDA, CDR2 SQIVND (reference sequence). The CDR3 runs 14 residues. J gave up 5 bases and V 3 bases, and 4 bases lay outside the gene matches. The CDR3: CASSISGGLETQYF. The CDR3 DNA reads TGTGCCAGTAGTATTAGCGGGGGATTGGAGACCCAGTACTTC.

This clonotype was seen a few times. The J gene is TRBJ1-6, the V gene TRBV5-1; 8 nucleotides line up with TRBD1. V lost 2 bases, J lost 0 bases, and 10 bases stayed unmatched. Germline lookup yields CDR1 SGHRS and CDR2 YFSETQ. This CDR3 contains 19 residues. The CDR3 region has the DNA TGCGCCAGCAGCTTCCGAGATCACAGGGGGAGCTCCTATAATTCACCCCTCCACTTT. This sequence encodes CASSFRDHRGSSYNSPLHF.

This clonotype has just a few counts. This chain uses TRBV6-1 with TRBJ2-7, with D tentatively TRBD2 (5 bases). CDR3 length: 16 residues. Trimming removed 2 bases from V and 3 bases from J, with 17 bases in between. Germline CDR1 and CDR2: MNHNS and SASEGT. CDR3 DNA sequence: TGTGCCAGCAGTGAACCGGGGAACCTTGGGGTCTACGAGCAGTACTTC. This encodes CASSEPGNLGVYEQYF.

This clonotype was seen only a few times. A much larger clone sits a single nucleotide away, making a read error possible. The J gene is TRBJ2-7, the V gene TRBV7-2; TRBD1 matches 7 bases. Germline assignment: CDR1 SGHTA and CDR2 FQGNSA. CDR3 length: 15 amino acids. CDR3 sequence reads: CAGSAPTGNPYEQYF. CDR3 DNA: TGTGCCGGCAGCGCCCCGACAGGGAACCCCTACGAGCAGTACTTC.

This chain joins TRBV20-1 and TRBJ2-6; 7 bases map to TRBD1. Germline values: CDR1 DFQATT, CDR2 SNEGSKA (reference sequence). Trimming cost V 7 bases and J 0 bases; bases outside gene matches: 9. The CDR3 runs 16 residues. The CDR3, as DNA: TGCAGTGTCAGACAGGGCGCCAACTCTGGGGCCAACGTCCTGACTTTC. It yields the protein CSVRQGANSGANVLTF.

This clonotype was observed a few times. This rearrangement joins TRBV2 to TRBJ1-4; 10 nucleotides match TRBD1. Germline loops: CDR1 SNHLY, CDR2 FYNNEI. Germline trimming cut 3 bases from V and 7 bases from J; bases unmatched to any gene: 5. CDR3 size: 15 residues. The CDR3 loop reads CASSDPRDRGEKLFF. The CDR3 nucleotides are TGTGCCAGCAGTGATCCAAGGGACAGGGGTGAAAAACTGTTTTTT.

This clonotype was detected a few times. The CDR3 loop is CASSLEDRTEAFF. The CDR3 coding sequence is TGCGCCAGCAGCTTGGAGGATCGGACTGAAGCTTTCTTT. This sequence joins TRBV5-1 and TRBJ1-1; D gene uncertain. The CDR3 has 13 amino acids. V lost 0 bases to trimming and J lost 5 bases, with 8 bases between them. Germline CDR1 SGHRS, CDR2 YFSETQ.

CDR3 DNA sequence: TGCGCCAGCAGCTTGGTTCCCCAGCACGACTACAATGAGCAGTTCTTC. Translated, it gives CASSLVPQHDYNEQFF. The chain combines TRBV5-1 with TRBJ2-1; D gene uncertain. Germline CDR1 SGHRS, CDR2 YFSETQ. CDR3 length: 16 residues. V dropped 0 bases and J dropped 3 bases, with 13 bases sitting between them. The full variable domain, completed using reference TRBV5-1 and TRBJ2-1, is KAGVTQTPRYLIKTRGQQVTLSCSPISGHRSVSWYQQTPGQGLQFLFEYFSETQRNKGNFPGRFSGRQFSNSRSEMNVSTLELGDSALYLCASSLVPQHDYNEQFFGPGTRLTVL.

This chain connects TRBV7-9 to TRBJ2-7; D call uncertain. The DNA end favors TRBJ2-5, so the J call may be wrong. The CDR3 is made up of 15 amino acids. Germline V gene data show CDR1 as SEHNR and CDR2 as FQNEAQ (reference sequence). In DNA, the CDR3 is TGTGCCAGCAGCTTAGGCGCGACGGCTGAAGAGACCCAGTACTTC. Its translation: CASSLGATAEETQYF.

The table lists this clonotype with many counts. The gene calls are TRBV5-5 and TRBJ2-1, with D possibly TRBD1 on 6 matching bases. Germline-derived CDR1 and CDR2 are SGHKS and YYEKEE (reference sequence). CDR3 length: 14 amino acids. V gave up 2 bases and J gave up 12 bases, with 18 bases separating them. CDR3 residues: CASSLTRDNLSQFF. The CDR3, as DNA: TGTGCCAGCAGCTTAACACGGGACAACCTTTCGCAGTTCTTC.

The table lists this clonotype with many counts. An end of the junction does not agree with germline; a read error may underlie this. J is TRBJ2-1 and V is TRBV9; 9 bases fit TRBD2. From germline, CDR1 is SGDLS and CDR2 YYNGEE. The CDR3 has 15 amino acids. The CDR3 loop reads CASSGAGTSYDEQFF. CDR3 bases: TGTGCCAGCAGCGGTGCCGGGACTAGCTACGATGAGCAGTTCTTC.